This TCR beta chain stems from a study of early T cells in non-severe SARS-CoV-2 infection (TCRdb year 2021). Some background on the complete study: Bulk RNA from unsorted whole blood was used for TCR sequencing, so alpha and beta chains could not be paired. The paper as a whole reports these results and caveats: Matching against VDJdb was skewed toward anti-spike CD8 responses, likely underestimated virus-specific expansions, and missed private and CD4 specificities.

The sample holds many counts of this clonotype. Its antigen is currently not known. The input lacks base qualities; no much larger clone sits a single base away. Library method: 5' RACE. Instrument used: NextSeq 500. The TCR library protocol attached unique molecular identifiers to individual cDNA molecules to correct for sequencing error and PCR bias. Both TCR alpha and beta chains were sequenced, and tight co-correlation was observed between alpha and beta sequence abundances in each sample. The study's processing was this. V gene, J gene and CDR3 annotation of TCR sequences was performed with Decombinator V4. TCRs were defined as expanded if a significant change between any two time points was detected under a Poisson model with p below 0.0001. TCR abundances were normalised to the total number of TCRs sequenced per sample and expressed as counts per million. TRAV1-2 paired with TRAJ12, TRAJ20 or TRAJ33 defined MAIT TCRs, while TRAV10 paired with TRAJ18 defined iNKT TCRs. VDJdb, accessed on 1 November 2021, was searched for TCRs annotated for CMV, EBV and SARS-CoV-2, and TCRs annotated for more than one antigen were excluded. The public sequencing data were trimmed at Q25 with fastp and processed into clonotypes with MiXCR by TCRdb, which kept only in-frame beta chains. Entries that share a CDR3 protein sequence are merged under the most common genes and DNA. TCRdb, not the authors, supplied the V and J calls. Present in this sample are fewer than 50,000 distinct CDR3 sequences, 9% to 15% of which were seen just once. 16% of the sample goes to the ten largest clones.

The study was a case-control design nested within a healthcare worker cohort in London, UK, with weekly nasopharyngeal swab PCR tests and blood sampling. Healthcare workers were enrolled in the week of the UK lockdown, from 23 to 31 March 2020, and were followed every week for up to roughly 16 weeks. The CDR1 and CDR2 encoded by the germline V gene are SGHVS and FQNEAQ. V and J lose 5 bases and 5 bases, and a span of 19 bases separates them. The CDR3, cysteine through phenylalanine, is 15 amino acids long. The sequence is cut down to CDR3 DNA, 45 bases in frame from base 1. Material for sequencing was whole blood. The sequence joins TRBV7-8 to TRBJ2-7; a tentative D call is TRBD1 (6 bases match). The TCR comes from an adult who was a healthcare worker with PCR-confirmed SARS-CoV-2 infection or an uninfected control (not recorded which). The sequenced DNA is TGTGCCAGCAGCCCCCTTAACAGGGAATTCCACGAGCAGTACTTC. Its translation reads: CASSPLNREFHEQYF.